The rows below give T cell receptor beta chains drawn from one sample of a study of cytomegalovirus exposure and HLA in healthy donors. This table comes from immunoSEQ multiplex PCR, and its TCRdb copy is limited to in-frame clones, with some not included. The data hold over 150,000 clones, with roughly 78% observed a single time. Sequenced input: PBMCs. The receptors come from a man aged 40-49 years in good health and CMV-seronegative. Each CDR3 is given with its conserved first and last residue. D genes are given only for firm matches. Some rows mark clone size as missing; the rest say once, few, many or name a class of expanded clone.

V gene: TRBV4-2
J gene: TRBJ2-3
clone size: once
D gene: -
CDR3 protein: CASSRLGGTTSLTTDTQYF
CDR3 DNA: TGTGCCAGCAGCCGCTTGGGGGGAACAACAAGCTTGACCACAGATACGCAGTATTTT

V gene: TRBV27
J gene: TRBJ2-7
clone size: few
D gene: TRBD1
CDR3 protein: CASNSRGPSYEQYF
CDR3 DNA: TGTGCCAGCAACTCCAGGGGGCCCTCCTACGAGCAGTACTTC

V gene: TRBV28
J gene: TRBJ2-7
clone size: -
D gene: -
CDR3 protein: CASSLGWAGLRDF
CDR3 DNA: TGTGCCAGCAGTTTGGGTTGGGCGGGGCTTAGGGACTTC

V gene: TRBV5-4
J gene: TRBJ1-2
clone size: -
D gene: TRBD1
CDR3 protein: CASSLDRGYGYTF
CDR3 DNA: TGTGCCAGCAGCTTGGACAGGGGCTATGGCTACACCTTC

V gene: TRBV7-2
J gene: TRBJ1-1
clone size: -
D gene: -
CDR3 protein: CASSYSNTEAFF
CDR3 DNA: TGTGCCAGCAGCTACAGTAACACTGAAGCTTTCTTT

V gene: TRBV27
J gene: TRBJ1-5
clone size: -
D gene: TRBD1
CDR3 protein: CASSTLPTGFGQPQHF
CDR3 DNA: TGTGCCAGCAGTACTCTCCCGACAGGGTTTGGGCAGCCCCAGCATTTT

V gene: TRBV2
J gene: TRBJ2-7
clone size: -
D gene: TRBD2
CDR3 protein: CASSRAGAHYEQYF
CDR3 DNA: TGTGCCAGCAGTCGAGCGGGAGCCCACTACGAGCAGTACTTC

V gene: TRBV19
J gene: TRBJ2-1
clone size: -
D gene: TRBD2
CDR3 protein: CASSSPPNVAGKYNEQFF
CDR3 DNA: TGTGCCAGTAGCTCCCCCCCCAACGTAGCGGGTAAATACAATGAGCAGTTCTTC

V gene: TRBV11-1
J gene: TRBJ2-2
clone size: once
D gene: TRBD1
CDR3 protein: CASSDRDRGTGGELFF
CDR3 DNA: TGTGCCAGCAGCGACCGGGACAGGGGGACTGGCGGGGAGCTGTTTTTT

V gene: TRBV2
J gene: TRBJ2-3
clone size: -
D gene: TRBD2
CDR3 protein: CASFKTSGTTDTQYF
CDR3 DNA: TGTGCCAGCTTCAAGACTAGCGGAACCACAGATACGCAGTATTTT

V gene: TRBV7-9
J gene: TRBJ1-1
clone size: -
D gene: TRBD1
CDR3 protein: CASFGTANTEAFF
CDR3 DNA: TGTGCCAGCTTCGGGACAGCGAACACTGAAGCTTTCTTT

V gene: TRBV10-3
J gene: TRBJ2-2
clone size: -
D gene: TRBD2
CDR3 protein: CAIRGTSSTGELFF
CDR3 DNA: TGTGCCATCAGGGGGACTAGTAGCACCGGGGAGCTGTTTTTT

V gene: TRBV6-6
J gene: TRBJ2-1
clone size: -
D gene: TRBD2
CDR3 protein: CASSKTSGRTEQFF
CDR3 DNA: TGTGCCAGCAGTAAGACTAGCGGGAGGACTGAGCAGTTCTTC

V gene: TRBV4-1
J gene: TRBJ2-7
clone size: once
D gene: -
CDR3 protein: CASSQVAVGSYEQYF
CDR3 DNA: TGCGCCAGCAGCCAAGTAGCGGTGGGGTCCTACGAGCAGTACTTC

V gene: TRBV7-6
J gene: TRBJ2-5
clone size: -
D gene: TRBD1
CDR3 protein: CASSWRTGAETQYF
CDR3 DNA: TGTGCCAGCAGCTGGAGGACAGGGGCGGAGACCCAGTACTTC

V gene: TRBV7-6
J gene: TRBJ2-3
clone size: -
D gene: -
CDR3 protein: CASSLNAGVDTQYF
CDR3 DNA: TGTGCCAGCAGCTTGAACGCCGGGGTAGATACGCAGTATTTT

V gene: TRBV6-5
J gene: TRBJ2-7
clone size: -
D gene: TRBD2
CDR3 protein: CASSRRGDYEQYF
CDR3 DNA: TGTGCCAGCAGTCGACGGGGGGACTACGAGCAGTACTTC

V gene: TRBV28
J gene: TRBJ2-7
clone size: -
D gene: TRBD2
CDR3 protein: CASSLYGRGSYEQYF
CDR3 DNA: TGTGCCAGCAGTTTATACGGGAGGGGGTCCTACGAGCAGTACTTC

V gene: TRBV5-4
J gene: TRBJ1-1
clone size: -
D gene: -
CDR3 protein: CASSPQRMNTEAFF
CDR3 DNA: TGTGCCAGCAGCCCCCAGCGTATGAACACTGAAGCTTTCTTT

V gene: TRBV28
J gene: TRBJ2-7
clone size: few
D gene: TRBD2
CDR3 protein: CASSPPSGSAPYEQYF
CDR3 DNA: TGTGCCAGCAGCCCCCCTAGCGGGAGCGCTCCCTACGAGCAGTACTTC

V gene: TRBV6-5
J gene: TRBJ1-5
clone size: -
D gene: -
CDR3 protein: CASSYLGGGQPQHF
CDR3 DNA: TGTGCCAGCAGTTATCTTGGGGGAGGTCAGCCCCAGCATTTT

V gene: TRBV19
J gene: TRBJ2-1
clone size: few
D gene: -
CDR3 protein: CASSIDRPGRQFF
CDR3 DNA: TGTGCCAGTAGTATAGATCGCCCGGGTCGGCAGTTCTTC

V gene: TRBV6-5
J gene: TRBJ2-7
clone size: -
D gene: TRBD2
CDR3 protein: CASNPGTSGLYEQYF
CDR3 DNA: TGTGCCAGCAATCCCGGGACTAGCGGCCTTTACGAGCAGTACTTC

V gene: TRBV6-1
J gene: TRBJ1-1
clone size: -
D gene: -
CDR3 protein: CASRLTTLRTEAFF
CDR3 DNA: TGTGCCAGCAGGCTGACAACCTTGCGCACTGAAGCTTTCTTT

V gene: TRBV6-6
J gene: TRBJ2-7
clone size: -
D gene: TRBD2
CDR3 protein: CASSPLSGGSEQYF
CDR3 DNA: TGTGCCAGCAGTCCTCTCTCGGGAGGGTCCGAGCAGTACTTC

V gene: TRBV11-3
J gene: TRBJ2-5
clone size: once
D gene: -
CDR3 protein: CASSHGEFGTGKETQYF
CDR3 DNA: TGTGCCAGCAGTCACGGGGAATTTGGAACAGGGAAAGAGACCCAGTACTTC

V gene: TRBV6-5
J gene: TRBJ1-2
clone size: few
D gene: TRBD1
CDR3 protein: CASSSRQGDGYTF
CDR3 DNA: TGTGCCAGCAGCTCTCGACAGGGCGATGGCTACACCTTC

V gene: TRBV6-1
J gene: TRBJ1-5
clone size: -
D gene: -
CDR3 protein: CASSEGGVGQPQHF
CDR3 DNA: TGTGCCAGCAGTGAAGGGGGAGTCGGGCAGCCCCAGCATTTT

V gene: TRBV19
J gene: TRBJ1-5
clone size: -
D gene: TRBD1
CDR3 protein: CASSPNRGSGNQPQHF
CDR3 DNA: TGTGCCAGTAGTCCCAACAGGGGATCAGGCAATCAGCCCCAGCATTTT

V gene: TRBV5-4
J gene: TRBJ2-3
clone size: -
D gene: TRBD2
CDR3 protein: CASSREVRDTQYF
CDR3 DNA: TGTGCCAGCAGCCGGGAGGTTAGAGATACGCAGTATTTT

V gene: TRBV7-9
J gene: TRBJ2-3
clone size: -
D gene: TRBD2
CDR3 protein: CSVPGLAGSTSTDTQYF
CDR3 DNA: TGTTCCGTTCCGGGACTAGCGGGTTCGACTAGCACAGATACGCAGTATTTT

V gene: TRBV6-5
J gene: TRBJ2-1
clone size: -
D gene: TRBD1
CDR3 protein: CASSLGTGGGNEQFF
CDR3 DNA: TGTGCCAGCAGTTTGGGGACAGGGGGCGGGAATGAGCAGTTCTTC

V gene: TRBV6-5
J gene: TRBJ2-7
clone size: -
D gene: TRBD1
CDR3 protein: CASSYRGTGQQYF
CDR3 DNA: TGTGCCAGCAGTTACCGGGGGACAGGGCAGCAGTACTTC

V gene: TRBV7-9
J gene: TRBJ2-3
clone size: -
D gene: TRBD2
CDR3 protein: CSSSFLAGGADTQYF
CDR3 DNA: TGTTCCAGCAGCTTCTTAGCGGGAGGGGCAGATACGCAGTATTTT

V gene: TRBV19
J gene: TRBJ2-1
clone size: -
D gene: TRBD1
CDR3 protein: CASSMGRDRVVNEQFF
CDR3 DNA: TGTGCCAGTAGTATGGGGCGGGACAGGGTAGTAAATGAGCAGTTCTTC

V gene: TRBV11-2
J gene: TRBJ2-4
clone size: few
D gene: -
CDR3 protein: CASSSYEARDIQYF
CDR3 DNA: TGTGCCAGCAGCTCTTACGAAGCCCGGGACATTCAGTACTTC

V gene: TRBV7-2
J gene: TRBJ1-2
clone size: -
D gene: -
CDR3 protein: CASSSGGSNYGYTF
CDR3 DNA: TGTGCCAGCAGCTCTGGGGGGTCCAACTATGGCTACACCTTC

V gene: TRBV19
J gene: TRBJ1-1
clone size: -
D gene: -
CDR3 protein: CASSMERRTEAFF
CDR3 DNA: TGTGCCAGTAGTATGGAGAGAAGGACTGAAGCTTTCTTT

V gene: TRBV29-1
J gene: TRBJ2-3
clone size: few
D gene: -
CDR3 protein: CSVPRALALNTDTQYF
CDR3 DNA: TGCAGCGTCCCCAGGGCCCTAGCGCTGAACACAGATACGCAGTATTTT

V gene: TRBV30
J gene: TRBJ1-4
clone size: -
D gene: -
CDR3 protein: CAWSLDRTNEKLFF
CDR3 DNA: TGTGCCTGGAGTCTTGACAGGACAAATGAAAAACTGTTTTTT

V gene: TRBV28
J gene: TRBJ1-1
clone size: -
D gene: -
CDR3 protein: CASSFSGRVTKSEAFF
CDR3 DNA: TGTGCCAGCAGTTTTAGTGGCCGGGTAACGAAGTCTGAAGCTTTCTTT

V gene: TRBV5-6
J gene: TRBJ2-5
clone size: -
D gene: TRBD2
CDR3 protein: CASSYGTLAGVVETQYF
CDR3 DNA: TGTGCCAGCAGCTATGGGACGTTAGCGGGAGTGGTGGAGACCCAGTACTTC

V gene: TRBV2
J gene: TRBJ2-3
clone size: -
D gene: -
CDR3 protein: CASSRTDPQYF
CDR3 DNA: TGTGCCAGCAGTCGGACAGATCCGCAGTATTTT

V gene: TRBV2
J gene: TRBJ1-5
clone size: -
D gene: -
CDR3 protein: CASQVGGGFGQPQHF
CDR3 DNA: TGTGCCAGCCAGGTGGGGGGAGGGTTTGGTCAGCCCCAGCATTTT

V gene: TRBV4-2
J gene: TRBJ2-1
clone size: -
D gene: -
CDR3 protein: CASSQEVGSNFF
CDR3 DNA: TGTGCCAGCAGCCAAGAGGTCGGTAGCAATTTCTTC

V gene: TRBV5-1
J gene: TRBJ2-7
clone size: few
D gene: -
CDR3 protein: CASSLLQGLSYEQYF
CDR3 DNA: TGCGCCAGCAGCCTGCTGCAGGGGTTAAGCTACGAGCAGTACTTC

V gene: TRBV5-4
J gene: TRBJ2-1
clone size: -
D gene: TRBD2
CDR3 protein: CASSLAGGGWGEQFF
CDR3 DNA: TGTGCCAGCAGCCTAGCGGGAGGGGGATGGGGTGAGCAGTTCTTC

V gene: TRBV11-2
J gene: TRBJ1-1
clone size: -
D gene: -
CDR3 protein: CASSQMRVRTEAFF
CDR3 DNA: TGTGCCAGCAGCCAAATGAGGGTTCGGACTGAAGCTTTCTTT

V gene: TRBV5-4
J gene: TRBJ2-5
clone size: -
D gene: TRBD2
CDR3 protein: CASSLSAGVMETQYF
CDR3 DNA: TGTGCCAGCAGCTTGTCGGCGGGAGTGATGGAGACCCAGTACTTC

V gene: TRBV10-3
J gene: TRBJ2-1
clone size: once
D gene: TRBD2
CDR3 protein: CAIKVGLAGVNEQFF
CDR3 DNA: TGTGCCATCAAAGTAGGTCTAGCGGGAGTCAATGAGCAGTTCTTC

V gene: TRBV27
J gene: TRBJ2-4
clone size: -
D gene: TRBD2
CDR3 protein: CASSLSTGRNIQYF
CDR3 DNA: TGTGCCAGCAGTTTATCGACCGGGAGGAACATTCAGTACTTC

V gene: TRBV6-6
J gene: TRBJ2-1
clone size: few
D gene: -
CDR3 protein: CASTLSYNEQFF
CDR3 DNA: TGTGCCAGCACTCTCTCCTACAATGAGCAGTTCTTC

V gene: TRBV5-6
J gene: TRBJ2-1
clone size: -
D gene: -
CDR3 protein: CASSPWSGEQFF
CDR3 DNA: TGTGCCAGCAGCCCCTGGTCGGGTGAGCAGTTCTTC

V gene: TRBV2
J gene: TRBJ1-4
clone size: -
D gene: TRBD1
CDR3 protein: CASSDRDRGPANEKLFF
CDR3 DNA: TGTGCCAGCAGTGACCGGGACAGGGGGCCAGCGAATGAAAAACTGTTTTTT

V gene: TRBV5-1
J gene: TRBJ1-6
clone size: -
D gene: TRBD1
CDR3 protein: CASSRTGGLNSPLHF
CDR3 DNA: TGCGCCAGCAGCCGGACAGGGGGCCTGAATTCACCCCTCCACTTT